The next 25 T cell receptor beta chains were all read from a single sample in a study of radiotherapy plus CTLA-4 blockade in lung cancer. Generated by immunoSEQ multiplex PCR, the TCRdb table keeps only in-frame clones and is missing some. The sample has 40,000 or so clones; around 79% are singletons. The source material was peripheral blood, sampled from a patient treated with radiotherapy plus ipilimumab. The receptors were sampled from a human donor with non-small cell lung cancer who had stable disease on radiotherapy plus ipilimumab.

With regard to this clone: The sample has other DNA sequences that encode this CDR3 too. The chain has TRBV19 and TRBJ1-6; D unclear. CDR1 is LNHDA and CDR2 is SQIVND in the germline V gene (reference sequence). Trimming pared 3 bases from V and 7 bases from J, leaving 4 bases between. The length of the CDR3 is 12 residues. The CDR3 loop is CASSIGNSPLHF. The CDR3, as DNA: TGTGCCAGTAGTATCGGGAATTCACCCCTCCACTTT.

V and J are TRBV5-6 and TRBJ1-3; no firm D call. This CDR3 contains 14 residues. Trimming shortened V by 2 bases and J by 0 bases, and 6 bases separated the two germline ends. The germline V gene has CDR1 SGHDT and CDR2 YYEEEE. The CDR3 sequence is CASSFFTSGNTIYF. In nucleotides, the CDR3 is TGTGCCAGCAGCTTTTTCACCTCTGGAAACACCATATATTTT.

The chain combines TRBV10-3 with TRBJ2-7; 10 bases agree with TRBD2. Germline CDR1 ENHRY, CDR2 SYGVKD. This CDR3 contains 16 residues. J lost 2 bases, V lost 4 bases, and 8 bases had no gene match. CDR3 region: CAISAPLAGAAYEQYF. CDR3 in DNA: TGTGCCATCAGTGCCCCCCTAGCGGGGGCCGCCTACGAGCAGTACTTC.

The rearrangement links TRBV6-4 to TRBJ1-1, with D possibly being TRBD1 (5 bases). The CDR3 runs to 16 residues. V was shortened by 2 bases and J by 6 bases, with 19 bases between the two germline ends. CDR1 is MRHNA, CDR2 SNTAGT, per germline. The CDR3 sequence is CASSDIPGLGVAEAFF. Written as DNA, the CDR3 is TGTGCCAGCAGTGACATCCCGGGACTGGGCGTTGCTGAAGCTTTCTTT.

This rearrangement joins TRBV7-6 to TRBJ1-6; the D is unclear. Germline CDR1 reads SGHVS; CDR2 reads FNYEAQ. CDR3 size: 15 residues. Trimming took off 1 base at V and 4 bases at J, with 8 bases between the two ends. This CDR3 is CASSLDGQYNSPLHF. CDR3 DNA sequence: TGTGCCAGCAGCTTAGACGGGCAATATAATTCACCCCTCCACTTT. The complete variable domain, with remaining parts taken from reference TRBV7-6 and TRBJ1-6, reads GAGVSQSPRYKVTKRGQDVALRCDPISGHVSLYWYRQALGQGPEFLTYFNYEAQQDKSGLPNDRFSAERPEGSISTLTIQRTEQRDSAMYRCASSLDGQYNSPLHFGNGTRLTVT.

The chain couples TRBV27 to TRBJ2-7, with D possibly being TRBD1 or TRBD2 (5 bases each). The CDR3 is made up of 14 amino acids. V lost 2 bases and J 2 bases, leaving 10 bases between the germline ends. In germline, CDR1 is MNHEY, CDR2 SMNVEV (reference sequence). CDR3 sequence (DNA): TGTGCCAGCAGTTTAAGGGGACCTACCTACGAGCAGTACTTC. Its protein is CASSLRGPTYEQYF.

The genes are TRBV2 and TRBJ2-1; the match to TRBD1 covers 7 bases. With V trimmed by 6 bases and J by 12 bases, 11 bases remained unmatched. The CDR3 length is 13 residues. The germline gives CDR1 SNHLY, CDR2 FYNNEI. CDR3 in DNA: TGTGCCAGCAGCGTCACAGGGGTCGTGGGGCAGTTCTTC. Residues: CASSVTGVVGQFF.

This chain joins TRBV6-1 and TRBJ1-6; the match to TRBD1 covers 8 bases. The junction had 5 bases not matched to a gene; V was cut back by 0 bases and J by 7 bases. The CDR3 extends over 16 amino acids. CDR1 and CDR2 (germline): MNHNS, SASEGT. CDR3 residues: CASSEAGQVLNSPLHF. The CDR3 DNA follows: TGTGCCAGCAGTGAAGCGGGACAGGTCCTCAATTCACCCCTCCACTTT.

The chain combines TRBV5-8 with TRBJ1-4; D is ambiguous. V shed 4 bases and J shed 8 bases, with 18 bases lying between them. Germline V gene data show CDR1 as SGHTS and CDR2 as YDEGEE. The CDR3 extends over 15 amino acids. This CDR3 is CASSTAGTRREKLFF. CDR3 sequence (DNA): TGTGCCAGCAGCACCGCGGGTACAAGGAGGGAAAAACTGTTTTTT.

In this sample, this clone turned up a few times. The sample carries other DNA sequences with the same CDR3. The chain has TRBV6-4 and TRBJ1-2; perhaps TRBD1 as D (6 bases). The V and J ends lost 0 bases and 2 bases respectively, with 10 bases between them. There are 15 residues in the CDR3. The germline V gene has CDR1 MRHNA and CDR2 SNTAGT. The CDR3 region is CASSDSTTGNYGYTF. The CDR3 nucleotides are TGTGCCAGCAGTGACTCGACGACAGGAAACTATGGCTACACCTTC.

The chain is built from TRBV27 and TRBJ1-1; D not resolved. Germline CDR1 MNHEY, CDR2 SMNVEV (reference sequence). V was pared by 4 bases and J by 4 bases, with 13 bases between. This CDR3 is built from 14 residues. The CDR3 region is CASSWGRRGTEAFF. The CDR3 DNA follows: TGTGCCAGCAGTTGGGGTCGCCGGGGCACTGAAGCTTTCTTT.

This chain connects TRBV6-1 to TRBJ1-3; D unclear. Trimming left V 5 bases short and J 2 bases short, with 13 bases between. Germline loops: CDR1 MNHNS, CDR2 SASEGT. The CDR3 spans 15 residues. CDR3 sequence reads: CASSSGEWAGNTIYF. The CDR3 DNA sequence: TGTGCCAGCAGTTCAGGAGAGTGGGCTGGAAACACCATATATTTT.

The chain links TRBV7-2 to TRBJ1-1; D may be TRBD1 (5 bases). Per germline, CDR1 SGHTA and CDR2 FQGNSA. The V end was cut by 3 bases, the J end by 1 base, with 15 bases between. This CDR3 is 16 amino acids long. The CDR3 nucleotides are TGTGCCAGCAGCTTCGTTTGGGGCGCTGGGAACACTGAAGCTTTCTTT. Encoded protein: CASSFVWGAGNTEAFF.

This rearrangement joins TRBV7-9 to TRBJ2-5, with 9 bases lining up with TRBD2. The germline V gene encodes CDR1 SEHNR and CDR2 FQNEAQ (reference sequence). The CDR3 spans 16 residues. The V and J ends lost 1 base and 1 base, in that order; junction bases with no gene match: 4. CDR3 sequence: CASSLGSGGLQETQYF. In nucleotides, the CDR3 is TGTGCCAGCAGCTTAGGGAGCGGGGGGCTCCAAGAGACCCAGTACTTC.

This chain uses TRBV27 with TRBJ2-5; 12 bases are a match to TRBD2. The germline gives CDR1 MNHEY, CDR2 SMNVEV (reference sequence). The CDR3 sequence is 16 residues long. Losses at the gene ends were 5 bases for V and 5 bases for J; bases not matched to a gene: 9. The CDR3 nucleotides are TGTGCCAGCAGTGAACTAGCGGGGGGTCTCTGGGAGACCCAGTACTTC. Its translation: CASSELAGGLWETQYF.

This clone is termed medium-sized (0.01 to 0.1%). The chain uses TRBV5-4 and TRBJ2-3, with D possibly matching TRBD1 (7 bases). The V end lost 7 bases, the J end lost 4 bases, and 19 bases lay between the germline ends. Per the germline V gene, CDR1 is SGHNT and CDR2 is YYREEE (reference sequence). The CDR3 has 15 residues. The CDR3 DNA reads as TGTGCCAGCCAATGGGCAGGGGGGCGGGCAGATACGCAGTATTTT. As protein: CASQWAGGRADTQYF.

The genes are TRBV7-2 and TRBJ2-7; tentatively, D is TRBD1 (6 bases). CDR1 is SGHTA and CDR2 is FQGNSA in the germline V gene. V was trimmed by 4 bases and J by 6 bases, leaving 13 bases between them. This CDR3 is 13 amino acids long. CDR3 region: CASSSFRGLEQYF. CDR3 DNA: TGTGCCAGCAGCTCCTTCAGGGGTCTCGAGCAGTACTTC.

The chain carries TRBV5-1 and TRBJ1-2; 7 bases fit TRBD1. Trimming took 0 bases from V and 4 from J; bases not matched to a gene: 6. CDR3 length equals 15 residues. Germline lookup yields CDR1 SGHRS and CDR2 YFSETQ. For the CDR3, the DNA is TGCGCCAGCAGCTTGGCGGGACAGCTGGGCTATGGCTACACCTTC. The encoded protein is CASSLAGQLGYGYTF.

The J gene is TRBJ1-5, the V gene TRBV7-9; TRBD1 matches at 9 bases. Trimming at V came to 5 bases and at J to 2 bases, leaving 4 bases not matched to a gene. The CDR3 consists of 15 residues. The germline CDR1 and CDR2 sequences are SEHNR and FQNEAQ (reference sequence). CDR3 region: CASSMTGGRNQPQHF. For the CDR3, the DNA is TGTGCCAGCAGCATGACAGGGGGACGCAATCAGCCCCAGCATTTT.

This chain uses TRBV6-1 with TRBJ2-7; D may correspond to TRBD1 or TRBD2 (5 bases each). The CDR3 has 14 amino acids. From germline, CDR1 is MNHNS and CDR2 SASEGT. V lost 5 bases and J 3 bases, leaving 14 bases between the germline ends. CDR3 sequence: CASSPSRDGYEQYF. In DNA, the CDR3 is TGTGCCAGCAGTCCTAGTAGGGACGGCTACGAGCAGTACTTC.

Points on this clone: The sample has other DNA sequences that encode this CDR3 too. V is TRBV28 and J is TRBJ1-1, with a tentative D call TRBD1 (6 bases). The CDR3 length is 15 residues. CDR1 is MDHEN, CDR2 SYDVKM, per germline. Trimming shortened V by 5 bases and J by 4 bases, and 17 bases separated the two germline ends. The CDR3 protein is CASSLDRMTGTEAFF. The CDR3 nucleotides are TGTGCCAGCAGTCTGGACAGAATGACGGGCACTGAAGCTTTCTTT.

The chain uses TRBV6-1 and TRBJ1-4; the match to TRBD1 covers 7 bases. V trimming: 6 bases; J trimming: 8 bases; junction bases outside the gene matches: 9. CDR3 length: 14 amino acids. Germline CDR1 and CDR2: MNHNS and SASEGT. In nucleotides, the CDR3 is TGTGCCAGCAGAGTACAGGGGCCAGAAGAAAAACTGTTTTTT. It specifies CASRVQGPEEKLFF.

The rearrangement links TRBV9 to TRBJ1-1, with 10 bases matching TRBD1. Unmatched junction bases numbered 9, after V lost 4 bases and J lost 6 bases. Germline assignment: CDR1 SGDLS and CDR2 YYNGEE. CDR3 length: 15 amino acids. The CDR3, as DNA: TGTGCCAGCAGCACCCGACAGGGGGCGCGTGCTGAAGCTTTCTTT. This sequence encodes CASSTRQGARAEAFF.

The rearrangement uses TRBV9 and TRBJ1-5; no firm D call. Looked up from germline, CDR1 is SGDLS and CDR2 is YYNGEE. This CDR3 has 15 residues. The V gene lost 4 bases and the J gene lost 0 bases, with 11 bases spanning the gap. CDR3 DNA: TGTGCCAGCAGCCCCTCGGCCTATAGCAATCAGCCCCAGCATTTT. It is translated as CASSPSAYSNQPQHF.

This clone was seen once. The J gene is TRBJ1-2, the V gene TRBV19, with 9 nucleotides matching TRBD1. Per the germline V gene, CDR1 is LNHDA and CDR2 is SQIVND (reference sequence). The CDR3 has 13 residues. V dropped 5 bases and J dropped 5; count of bases not matched to a gene: 3. CDR3 nucleotides: TGTGCCAGTAGTGGGACAGGGAGATATGGCTACACCTTC. Amino acids: CASSGTGRYGYTF.